This TCR beta chain was documented in a study of cytomegalovirus exposure and HLA in healthy donors. Study outcomes and limitations: Likely technical artifact: a cluster of highly shared sequence variants. In a later analysis, donors in an Asian-associated ancestry cluster reportedly had fewer N-insertions in productive TCRs than the cohort mean. For most TCR sequences rarity was the rule, although some public TCRs occurred in many donors.

Germline CDR1 KGHSH, CDR2 LQKENI. This CDR3 is built from 16 residues. V trimming: 0 bases; J trimming: 2 bases; junction bases outside the gene matches: 1. PCR involved 60 Vbeta and 13 Jbeta primers. Using immunoSEQ multiplex PCR, the repertoire was profiled, and TCRdb retains in-frame clones only, with some absent. Counted here are some 150,000 clones, about 80% occurring once; the ten biggest clones make up about 5.6%. A remark on this clone: Its antigen is as yet unknown.

The sample consisted of PBMCs. The gene calls are TRBV18 and TRBJ2-6; TRBD2 matches at 7 bases. The source of this sequence is a man aged 25 to 45 in good health and CMV-seropositive. In DNA, the CDR3 is TGTGCCAGCTCACCACCGGGGGGGGCTGGGGCCAACGTCCTGACTTTC. It translates to CASSPPGGAGANVLTF.